A selection of T cell receptor beta chains follows, all from one sample in a study of cytomegalovirus exposure and HLA in healthy donors. Repertoires were generated with immunoSEQ multiplex PCR, while TCRdb's copy carries only in-frame clones and drops some. This sample has about 98,000 clones, with over 75% found just once. Sequenced sample: PBMCs. Receptors originate from a man between 18 and 35 years old in good health and CMV-seropositive. Each CDR3 is given with its conserved first and last residue. The D gene is left open where the match is weak. Where a row states a size, it is once, few, many or the class of an expanded clone; other rows omit it.

CDR3aa,CDR3nt,j_gene,v_gene,abundance,d_gene
CASSQGRENHEQYF,TGTGCCAGCAGCCAGGGACGGGAGAACCACGAGCAGTACTTC,TRBJ2-7,TRBV5-6,NA,NA
CASSVGQSIGYTF,TGTGCCAGCAGTGTAGGACAGTCTATTGGCTACACCTTC,TRBJ1-2,TRBV6-5,NA,NA
CASSQDRFRRPTGELFF,TGCGCCAGCAGCCAAGATCGTTTTCGGCGGCCCACCGGGGAGCTGTTTTTT,TRBJ2-2,TRBV4-3,NA,NA
CASSLGQNTDTQYF,TGCGCCAGCAGCTTGGGACAGAACACAGATACGCAGTATTTT,TRBJ2-3,TRBV5-1,NA,NA
CASSSGLETLAKNIQYF,TGTGCCAGCAGCTCTGGACTGGAAACCTTAGCCAAAAACATTCAGTACTTC,TRBJ2-4,TRBV7-2,NA,NA
CASSLEAQRSLAGELFF,TGTGCCAGCAGCTTAGAGGCTCAGCGGTCCCTGGCGGGGGAGCTGTTTTTT,TRBJ2-2,TRBV11-3,NA,NA
CASSLRTGAYEQYF,TGTGCCAGCAGCTTAAGGACAGGGGCCTACGAGCAGTACTTC,TRBJ2-7,TRBV7-9,NA,TRBD1
CASSLVSGDTGELFF,TGTGCCAGCAGCTTAGTTAGCGGCGACACCGGGGAGCTGTTTTTT,TRBJ2-2,TRBV7-2,NA,NA
CASSPPAGLTEAFF,TGTGCCAGCTCACCACCCGCAGGTCTCACTGAAGCTTTCTTT,TRBJ1-1,TRBV18,NA,NA
CASSSTNPEWAIEPYEQYF,TGTGCCAGCAGTTCTACGAACCCCGAGTGGGCCATTGAGCCCTACGAGCAGTACTTC,TRBJ2-7,TRBV27,NA,NA
CASSLGAYGYTF,TGTGCCAGCAGTTTAGGGGCCTATGGCTACACCTTC,TRBJ1-2,TRBV28,NA,NA
CASSPTGVELPLHF,TGTGCCAGCTCACCCACCGGGGTGGAGTTGCCCCTCCACTTT,TRBJ1-6,TRBV18,NA,NA
CASSLGGRAPYEQYF,TGTGCCAGCAGTTTAGGTGGGAGGGCACCCTACGAGCAGTACTTC,TRBJ2-7,TRBV27,NA,TRBD2
CASSLVYAGRAFMNTEAFF,TGTGCCAGCAGCTTAGTCTACGCAGGGAGGGCCTTCATGAACACTGAAGCTTTCTTT,TRBJ1-1,TRBV7-2,once,NA
CASTADWGGNYGYTF,TGCGCCAGCACGGCAGATTGGGGGGGAAACTATGGCTACACCTTC,TRBJ1-2,TRBV5-1,few,NA
CASSFWAGGSGELFF,TGTGCCAGCAGTTTCTGGGCGGGAGGGAGCGGGGAGCTGTTTTTT,TRBJ2-2,TRBV27,NA,TRBD2
CASRGSWNEKLFF,TGTGCCAGCAGGGGCAGCTGGAATGAAAAACTGTTTTTT,TRBJ1-4,TRBV2,NA,NA
CASSPQGSYSYEQYF,TGTGCCAGCAGCCCACAGGGGTCATACTCCTACGAGCAGTACTTC,TRBJ2-7,TRBV7-9,once,TRBD1
CASSPIDRNYNEQFF,TGTGCCAGCAGCCCGATAGACAGAAACTACAATGAGCAGTTCTTC,TRBJ2-1,TRBV7-9,NA,NA
CASSLGLANTEAFF,TGTGCCAGCAGCTTGGGACTCGCGAACACTGAAGCTTTCTTT,TRBJ1-1,TRBV7-2,NA,NA
CASGTPNYGYTF,TGCGCCAGCGGGACACCTAACTATGGCTACACCTTC,TRBJ1-2,TRBV10-2,NA,NA
CATSIHGRGRNEKLFF,TGTGCCACCAGCATTCACGGCAGGGGGCGAAATGAAAAACTGTTTTTT,TRBJ1-4,TRBV15,NA,TRBD1
CASSPSSGGYNEQFF,TGTGCCAGCAGCCCTTCTAGCGGGGGGTACAATGAGCAGTTCTTC,TRBJ2-1,TRBV27,NA,TRBD2
CASSARGYSNQPQHF,TGTGCCAGCAGCGCCAGGGGTTATAGCAATCAGCCCCAGCATTTT,TRBJ1-5,TRBV7-2,NA,NA
CASSLGGGGDEQYF,TGTGCCAGCAGCTTAGGTGGGGGGGGAGACGAGCAGTACTTC,TRBJ2-7,TRBV7-6,NA,TRBD2
CSVAGGGEQFF,TGCAGCGTTGCAGGGGGCGGAGAGCAGTTCTTC,TRBJ2-1,TRBV29-1,NA,TRBD1
CASSKRTGNSNQPQHF,TGTGCCAGTAGTAAAAGAACAGGGAATAGCAATCAGCCCCAGCATTTT,TRBJ1-5,TRBV19,NA,NA
CATSAGGETQYF,TGTGCCACCAGCGCAGGGGGAGAGACCCAGTACTTC,TRBJ2-5,TRBV15,NA,TRBD1
CASSTSGVSGNTIYF,TGCGCCAGCAGCACTTCGGGTGTCTCTGGAAACACCATATATTTT,TRBJ1-3,TRBV5-1,NA,NA
CASSQDWGLETQYF,TGCGCCAGCAGCCAAGATTGGGGCCTGGAGACCCAGTACTTC,TRBJ2-5,TRBV4-3,NA,NA
CASSQRSQNEQFF,TGTGCCAGCTCCCAGCGGAGCCAAAATGAGCAGTTCTTC,TRBJ2-1,TRBV6-5,NA,NA
CATSRDLESYEQYF,TGTGCCACCAGCAGAGATCTCGAGTCCTACGAGCAGTACTTC,TRBJ2-7,TRBV15,few,NA
CASSAPGLTGEETQYF,TGCGCCAGCAGCGCCCCGGGGCTTACAGGGGAGGAGACCCAGTACTTC,TRBJ2-5,TRBV5-1,NA,TRBD1
CASSSGSGTDTQYF,TGCGCCAGCAGCTCAGGTTCCGGCACAGATACGCAGTATTTT,TRBJ2-3,TRBV5-1,once,NA
CASSPGVSGNTIYF,TGCGCCAGCAGTCCAGGGGTCTCTGGAAACACCATATATTTT,TRBJ1-3,TRBV10-2,medium-sized,NA